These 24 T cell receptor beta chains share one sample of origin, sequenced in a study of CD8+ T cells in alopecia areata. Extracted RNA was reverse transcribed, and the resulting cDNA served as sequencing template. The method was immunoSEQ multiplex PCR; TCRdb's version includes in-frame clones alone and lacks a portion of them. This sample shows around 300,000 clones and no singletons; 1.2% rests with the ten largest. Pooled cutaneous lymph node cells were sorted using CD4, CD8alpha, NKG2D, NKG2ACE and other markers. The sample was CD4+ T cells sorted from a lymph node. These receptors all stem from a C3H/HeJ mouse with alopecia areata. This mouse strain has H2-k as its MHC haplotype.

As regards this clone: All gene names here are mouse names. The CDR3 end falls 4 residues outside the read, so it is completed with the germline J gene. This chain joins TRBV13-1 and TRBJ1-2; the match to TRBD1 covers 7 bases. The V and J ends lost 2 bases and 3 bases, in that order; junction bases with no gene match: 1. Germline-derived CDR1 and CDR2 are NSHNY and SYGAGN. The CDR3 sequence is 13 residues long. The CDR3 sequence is CASSDTGDSDYTF. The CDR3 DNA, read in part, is TGTGCCAGCAGTGACACAGGGGACTCC.

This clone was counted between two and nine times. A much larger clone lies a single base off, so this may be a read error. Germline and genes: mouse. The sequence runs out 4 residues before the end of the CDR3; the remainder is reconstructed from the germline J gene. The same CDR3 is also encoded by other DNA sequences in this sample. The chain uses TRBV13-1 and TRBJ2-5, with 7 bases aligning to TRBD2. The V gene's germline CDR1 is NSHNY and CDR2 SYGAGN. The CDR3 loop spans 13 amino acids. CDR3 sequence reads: CASSEWGEDTQYF. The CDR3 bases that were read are TGTGCCAGCAGTGAATGGGGGGAAGAC.

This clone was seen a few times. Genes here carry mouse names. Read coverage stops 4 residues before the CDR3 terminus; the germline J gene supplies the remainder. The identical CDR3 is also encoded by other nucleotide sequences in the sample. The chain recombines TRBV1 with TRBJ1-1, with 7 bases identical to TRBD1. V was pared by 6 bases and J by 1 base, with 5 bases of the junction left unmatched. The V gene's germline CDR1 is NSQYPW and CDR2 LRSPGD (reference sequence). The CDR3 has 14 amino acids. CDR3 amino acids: CTCSPGTVNTEVFF. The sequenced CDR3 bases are TGCACCTGCAGCCCCGGGACAGTAAACACA.

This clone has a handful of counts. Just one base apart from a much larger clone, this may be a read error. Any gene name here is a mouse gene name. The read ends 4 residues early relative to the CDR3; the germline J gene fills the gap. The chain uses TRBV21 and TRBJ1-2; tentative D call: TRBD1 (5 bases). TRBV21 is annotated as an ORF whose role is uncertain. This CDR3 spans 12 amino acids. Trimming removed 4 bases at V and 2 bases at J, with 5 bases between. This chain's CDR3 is CASSPGNSDYTF. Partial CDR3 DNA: TGTGCTAGCAGTCCAGGGAACTCC.

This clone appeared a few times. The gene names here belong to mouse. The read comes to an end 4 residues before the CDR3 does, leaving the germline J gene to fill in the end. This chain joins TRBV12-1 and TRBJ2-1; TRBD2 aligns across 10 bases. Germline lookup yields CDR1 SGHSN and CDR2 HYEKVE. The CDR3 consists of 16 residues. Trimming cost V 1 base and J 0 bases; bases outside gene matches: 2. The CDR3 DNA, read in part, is TGTGCCAGCTCTCTGACTGGGGGGATTAACTATGCT. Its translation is CASSLTGGINYA. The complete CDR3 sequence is CASSLTGGINYAEQFF.

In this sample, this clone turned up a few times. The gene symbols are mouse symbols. CDR3: CASRIGLNYAEQFF. The CDR3 bases that were read are TGTGCCAGCAGAATTGGACTCAACTATGCT. The rearrangement joins TRBV13-1 to TRBJ2-1, with D possibly matching TRBD2 (5 bases). The read ends 4 residues shy of where the CDR3 ends; the end is completed using the germline J gene. CDR1 is NSHNY, CDR2 SYGAGN, per germline. V lost 5 bases and J lost 1, with 10 bases in between. This CDR3 comprises 14 residues.

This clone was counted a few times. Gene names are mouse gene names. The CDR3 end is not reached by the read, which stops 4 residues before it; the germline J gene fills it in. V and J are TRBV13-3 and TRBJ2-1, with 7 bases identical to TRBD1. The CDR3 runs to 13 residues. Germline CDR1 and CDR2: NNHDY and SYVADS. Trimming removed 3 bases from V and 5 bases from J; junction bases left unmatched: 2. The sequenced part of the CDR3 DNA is TGTGCCAGCAGTGTCCAGGGGGATGCT. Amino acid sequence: CASSVQGDA. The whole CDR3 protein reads CASSVQGDAEQFF.

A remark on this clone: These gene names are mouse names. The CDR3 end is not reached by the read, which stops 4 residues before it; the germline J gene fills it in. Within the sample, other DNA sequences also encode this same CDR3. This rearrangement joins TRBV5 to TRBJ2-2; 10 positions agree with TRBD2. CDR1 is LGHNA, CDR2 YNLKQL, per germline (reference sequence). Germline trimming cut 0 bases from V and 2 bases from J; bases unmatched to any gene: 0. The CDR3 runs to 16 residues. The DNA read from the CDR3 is TGTGCCAGCAGCCAAGAGACTGGGGGGAACACCGGG. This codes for CASSQETGGNTG. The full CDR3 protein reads CASSQETGGNTGQLYF.

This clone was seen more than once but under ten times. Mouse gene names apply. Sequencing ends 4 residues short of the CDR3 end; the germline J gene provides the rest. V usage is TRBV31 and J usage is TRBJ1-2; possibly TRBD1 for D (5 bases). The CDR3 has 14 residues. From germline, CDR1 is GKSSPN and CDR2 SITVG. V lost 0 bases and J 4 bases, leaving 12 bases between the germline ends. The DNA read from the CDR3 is TGTGCCTGGAGTCTAAACAGGAGGGGCTCC. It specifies CAWSLNRRGS. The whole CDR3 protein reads CAWSLNRRGSDYTF.

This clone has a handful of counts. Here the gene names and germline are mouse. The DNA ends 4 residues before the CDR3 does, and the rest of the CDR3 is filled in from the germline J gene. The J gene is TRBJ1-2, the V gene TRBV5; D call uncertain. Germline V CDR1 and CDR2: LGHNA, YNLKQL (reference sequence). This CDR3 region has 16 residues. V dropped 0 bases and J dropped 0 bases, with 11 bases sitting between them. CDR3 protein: CASSQESGLSNSDYTF. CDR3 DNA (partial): TGTGCCAGCAGCCAAGAATCCGGACTCTCAAACTCC.

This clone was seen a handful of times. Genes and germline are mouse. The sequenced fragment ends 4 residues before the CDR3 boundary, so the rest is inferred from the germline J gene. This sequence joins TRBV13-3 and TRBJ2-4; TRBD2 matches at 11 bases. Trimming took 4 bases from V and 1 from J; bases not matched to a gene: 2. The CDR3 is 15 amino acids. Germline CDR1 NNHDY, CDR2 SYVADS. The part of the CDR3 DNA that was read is TGTGCCAGCAGTTTGGACTGGGGGGGTCAAAAC. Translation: CASSLDWGGQN. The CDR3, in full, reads CASSLDWGGQNTLYF.

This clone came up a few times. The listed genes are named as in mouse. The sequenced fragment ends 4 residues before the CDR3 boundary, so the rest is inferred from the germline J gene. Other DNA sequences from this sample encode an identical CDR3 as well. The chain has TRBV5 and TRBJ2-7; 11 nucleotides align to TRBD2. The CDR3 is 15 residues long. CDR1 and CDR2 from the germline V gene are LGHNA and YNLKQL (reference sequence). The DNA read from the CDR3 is TGTGCCAGCAGCCAAGAGAGGGACTGGGGGTAT. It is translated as CASSQERDWGY. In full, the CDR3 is CASSQERDWGYEQYF.

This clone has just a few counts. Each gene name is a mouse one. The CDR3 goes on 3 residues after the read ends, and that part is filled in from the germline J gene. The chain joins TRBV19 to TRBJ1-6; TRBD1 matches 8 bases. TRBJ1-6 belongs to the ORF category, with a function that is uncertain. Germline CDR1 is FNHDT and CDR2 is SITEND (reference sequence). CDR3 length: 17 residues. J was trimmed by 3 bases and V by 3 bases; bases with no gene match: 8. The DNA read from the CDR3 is TGTGCCAGCAGTACCTCACAGGGGGGCATCTATAATTCGCCC. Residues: CASSTSQGGIYNSP. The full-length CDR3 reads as CASSTSQGGIYNSPLYF.

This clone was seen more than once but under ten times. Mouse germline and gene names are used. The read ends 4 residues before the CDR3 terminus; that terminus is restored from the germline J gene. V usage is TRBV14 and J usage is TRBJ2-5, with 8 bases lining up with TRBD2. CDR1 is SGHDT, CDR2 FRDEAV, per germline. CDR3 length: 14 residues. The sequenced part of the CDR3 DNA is TGTGCCAGCAGCCATCTGGGGGGAGTGGAC. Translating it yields CASSHLGGVD. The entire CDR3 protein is CASSHLGGVDTQYF.

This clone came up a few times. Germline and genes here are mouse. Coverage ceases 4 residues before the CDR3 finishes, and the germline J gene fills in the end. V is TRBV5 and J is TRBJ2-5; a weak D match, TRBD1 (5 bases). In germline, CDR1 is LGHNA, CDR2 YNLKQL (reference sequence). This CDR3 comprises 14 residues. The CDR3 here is CASSQDIREDTQYF. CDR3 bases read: TGTGCCAGCAGCCAAGATATCAGGGAAGAC.

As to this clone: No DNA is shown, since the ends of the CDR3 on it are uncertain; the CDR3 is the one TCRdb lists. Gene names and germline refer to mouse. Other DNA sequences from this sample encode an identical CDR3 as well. The CDR3 sequence is CAPAVNRTGANSDYTF. The J gene is TRBJ1-2, the V gene TRBV23; TRBD1, the table's D call, was not compared with the DNA. Germline values: CDR1 KGHTA, CDR2 FQNQQP. The CDR3 is 16 amino acids in total, end residues counted.

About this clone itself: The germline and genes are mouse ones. The part of the CDR3 DNA that was read is TGTGCCAGCAGTGATCGCTGGGGGAAAGAC. It specifies CASSDRWGKD. The CDR3 reads in full as CASSDRWGKDTQYF. The chain uses TRBV13-3 and TRBJ2-5; 7 bases agree with TRBD2. The read falls 4 residues short of the CDR3 end, and the missing part is taken from the germline J gene. Germline CDR1 is NNHDY and CDR2 is SYVADS. The CDR3 consists of 14 residues.

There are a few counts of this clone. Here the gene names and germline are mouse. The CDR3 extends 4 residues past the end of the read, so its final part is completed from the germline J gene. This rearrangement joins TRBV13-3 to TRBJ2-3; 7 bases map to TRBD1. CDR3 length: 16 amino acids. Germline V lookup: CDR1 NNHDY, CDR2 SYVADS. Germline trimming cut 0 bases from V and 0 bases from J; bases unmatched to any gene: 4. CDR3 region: CASSDGRGSSAETLYF. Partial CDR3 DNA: TGTGCCAGCAGTGATGGCAGGGGGAGTAGTGCAGAA.

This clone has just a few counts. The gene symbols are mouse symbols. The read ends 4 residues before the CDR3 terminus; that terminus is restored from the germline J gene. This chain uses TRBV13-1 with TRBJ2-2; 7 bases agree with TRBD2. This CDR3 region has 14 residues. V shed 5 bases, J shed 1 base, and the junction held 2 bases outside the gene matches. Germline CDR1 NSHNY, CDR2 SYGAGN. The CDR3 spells CASRDWLNTGQLYF. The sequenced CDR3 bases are TGTGCCAGCAGGGACTGGCTAAACACCGGG.

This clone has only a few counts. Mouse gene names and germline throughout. The part of the CDR3 DNA that was read is TGTGCCAGCGGGACAGGGAAT. Its protein product is CASGTGN. The CDR3 as a whole reads CASGTGNEQYF. The V and J genes are TRBV13-2 and TRBJ2-7, with 7 nucleotides matching TRBD1. Coverage ceases 4 residues before the CDR3 finishes, and the germline J gene fills in the end. The CDR3 is made up of 11 amino acids. Germline V CDR1 and CDR2: NNHNN, SYGAGS (reference sequence).

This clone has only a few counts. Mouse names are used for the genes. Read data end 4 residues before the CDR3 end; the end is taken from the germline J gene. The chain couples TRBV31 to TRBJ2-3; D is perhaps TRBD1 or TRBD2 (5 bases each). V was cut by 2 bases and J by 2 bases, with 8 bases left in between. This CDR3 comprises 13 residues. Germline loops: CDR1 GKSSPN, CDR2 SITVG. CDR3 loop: CAWSGGDAETLYF. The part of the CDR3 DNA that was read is TGTGCCTGGAGTGGGGGTGATGCAGAA.

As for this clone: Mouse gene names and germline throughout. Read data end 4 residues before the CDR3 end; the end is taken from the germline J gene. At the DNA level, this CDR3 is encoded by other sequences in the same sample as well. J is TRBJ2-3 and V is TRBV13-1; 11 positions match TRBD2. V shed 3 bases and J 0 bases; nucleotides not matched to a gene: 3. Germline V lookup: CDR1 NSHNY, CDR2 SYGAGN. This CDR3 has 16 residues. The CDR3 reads CASSGDWGGSAETLYF. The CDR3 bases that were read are TGTGCCAGCAGTGGCGACTGGGGGGGGAGTGCAGAA.

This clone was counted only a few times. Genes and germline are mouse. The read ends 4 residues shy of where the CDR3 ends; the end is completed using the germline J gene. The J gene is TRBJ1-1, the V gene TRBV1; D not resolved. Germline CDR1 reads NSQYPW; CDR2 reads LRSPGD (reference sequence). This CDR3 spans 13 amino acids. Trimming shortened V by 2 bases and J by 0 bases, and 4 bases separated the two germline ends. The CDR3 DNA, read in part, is TGCACCTGCAGTGCAATTGCAAACACA. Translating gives CTCSAIANT. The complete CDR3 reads CTCSAIANTEVFF.

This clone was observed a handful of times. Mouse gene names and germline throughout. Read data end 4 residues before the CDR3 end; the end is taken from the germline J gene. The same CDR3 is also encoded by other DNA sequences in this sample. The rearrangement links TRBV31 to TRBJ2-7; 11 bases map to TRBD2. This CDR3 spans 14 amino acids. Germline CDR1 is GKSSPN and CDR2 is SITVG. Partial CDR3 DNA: TGTGCCTGGAGTCCTGACTGGGGGGGGTAT. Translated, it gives CAWSPDWGGY. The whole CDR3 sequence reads CAWSPDWGGYEQYF.